The 27 T cell receptor beta chains listed next were all sequenced from one sample in a study of T cells in Graves' hyperthyroidism and ophthalmopathy. RNA transcripts gave rise to amplified TCR beta CDR3 regions. During a first-round RT-PCR of the TCR CDR3, the HTBI primer set was used. From the multiplex PCR reads, TCRdb called clonotypes with MiXCR, one entry per CDR3 protein. Of roughly 700,000 distinct CDR3 sequences listed, roughly 17% are singletons. The specimen was blood. The receptors come from a man aged 45-65 years with Graves' hyperthyroidism.

The chain carries TRBV7-8 and TRBJ2-5, with 8 bases that match TRBD1. V shed 0 bases and J 4 bases; nucleotides not matched to a gene: 7. The CDR3 has 16 residues. Per germline, CDR1 SGHVS and CDR2 FQNEAQ. CDR3 DNA: TGTGCCAGCAGCTTAGCGTTGTGGACAGGGATAGAGACCCAGTACTTC. This translates into CASSLALWTGIETQYF.

This clonotype was observed many times. The CDR3 sequence is CASSSTGVYEQYF. Here the CDR3 DNA reads TGTGCCAGCAGCTCCACCGGGGTCTACGAGCAGTACTTC. This chain connects TRBV7-2 to TRBJ2-7; D is perhaps TRBD2 (5 bases). With 4 bases removed from V and 3 bases from J, the gap between germline ends came to 10 bases. Per the germline V gene, CDR1 is SGHTA and CDR2 is FQGNSA. The CDR3 sequence is 13 residues long. The full variable domain, with the rest looked up from reference TRBV7-2 and TRBJ2-7, is GAGVSQSPSNKVTEKGKDVELRCDPISGHTALYWYRQSLGQGLEFLIYFQGNSAPDKSGLPSDRFSAERTGGSVSTLTIQRTQQEDSAVYLCASSSTGVYEQYFGPGTRLTVT.

Regarding this clonotype: A much larger clone differs by one base, so this may be a read error. V is TRBV6-5 and J is TRBJ1-5, with no clear D. The CDR3 runs to 13 residues. Germline V gene sequence: CDR1 MNHEY, CDR2 SVGAGI. The CDR3 nucleotides read TGTGCCAACAGTTACTCCCCGGTTGCGGCCCAGCATTTT. The encoded protein is CANSYSPVAAQHF.

This clonotype was seen many times. The chain recombines TRBV28 with TRBJ1-2, with 10 bases matching TRBD1. The CDR3 runs to 16 residues. The germline V gene encodes CDR1 MDHEN and CDR2 SYDVKM. V was pared by 4 bases and J by 8 bases, with 13 bases of the junction left unmatched. CDR3 DNA: TGTGCCAGCAGTTCGTATCCCGGACAGGGGGACGTCGGCTACACCTTC. It is translated as CASSSYPGQGDVGYTF.

For this clonotype: A much more abundant neighbour one base away suggests this may be a read error. This chain links TRBV3-1 with TRBJ2-2; perhaps TRBD2 as D (6 bases). The CDR3 runs 14 residues. CDR1 LGHDT and CDR2 YNNKEL come from the germline V gene (reference sequence). The CDR3 DNA follows: TGTGCCAGCAGCCATTTAGGGAAGGCCGGGGGGCTGTTTTTT. Translation gives CASSHLGKAGGLFF.

This clonotype came up many times. The V gene is TRBV29-1, the J gene TRBJ2-7; D is possibly TRBD1 (5 bases). Germline assignment: CDR1 SQVTM and CDR2 ANQGSEA. The CDR3 contains 13 residues. V was trimmed by 0 bases and J by 4 bases, leaving 10 bases between them. This CDR3 is CSVEDLQGYEQYF. The CDR3, as DNA: TGCAGCGTTGAAGATCTTCAGGGTTACGAGCAGTACTTC.

The rearrangement links TRBV11-2 to TRBJ1-4; a possible D gene is TRBD1 (5 bases). There are 15 residues in the CDR3. With 1 base removed from V and 6 bases from J, the gap between germline ends came to 12 bases. Germline V gives CDR1 SGHAT, CDR2 FQNNGV. CDR3 DNA: TGTGCCAGCAGCTTAGTACCAGGGTACGATGAAAAACTGTTTTTT. Translating it yields CASSLVPGYDEKLFF.

This clonotype was counted ten times or more. The rearrangement joins TRBV2 to TRBJ2-7; 10 bases map to TRBD2. The length of the CDR3 is 15 residues. V trimming: 6 bases; J trimming: 0 bases; junction bases outside the gene matches: 5. Germline lookup yields CDR1 SNHLY and CDR2 FYNNEI. The chain's CDR3 is CASSELAGTSYEQYF. For the CDR3, the DNA is TGTGCCAGCAGCGAACTAGCGGGGACCTCCTACGAGCAGTACTTC.

This rearrangement joins TRBV4-3 to TRBJ2-2; TRBD2 agrees at 9 bases. The germline V gene has CDR1 LGHNA and CDR2 YSLEER. CDR3 length equals 18 residues. V gave up 0 bases and J gave up 6 bases; unmatched junction bases: 11. The CDR3 is CASSQDLIAGVGAGELFF. The CDR3 DNA reads TGCGCCAGCAGCCAAGATTTAATAGCGGGAGTTGGGGCCGGGGAGCTGTTTTTT.

Concerning this clonotype: A much larger clone lies a single base off, so this may be a read error. This sequence joins TRBV12-3 or TRBV12-4 and TRBJ2-7, with a weak D call TRBD2 (5 bases). CDR3 length equals 15 residues. CDR3 sequence reads: CVSSRTGKSSYEQYF. In DNA, the CDR3 is TGTGTCAGCAGTCGGACGGGAAAGAGCTCCTACGAGCAGTACTTC.

The chain links TRBV6-1 to TRBJ1-5, with a tentative D call TRBD1 (6 bases). This CDR3 region has 14 residues. The V gene's germline CDR1 is MNHNS and CDR2 SASEGT. The V gene lost 7 bases and the J gene lost 2 bases, with 12 bases spanning the gap. CDR3: CASKQGLGNQPQHF. DNA for the CDR3: TGTGCCAGCAAGCAGGGGTTGGGCAATCAGCCCCAGCATTTT.

The V gene is TRBV6-2 or TRBV6-3, the J gene TRBJ2-1; 11 nucleotides line up with TRBD2. The germline V gene encodes CDR1 MNHEY and CDR2 SVGEGT. Trimming removed 6 bases from V and 5 bases from J; junction bases left unmatched: 6. The CDR3 sequence is 15 residues long. CDR3 DNA: TGTGCCAGCAGACCCCCTAGCGGGGGGAACAATGAGCAGTTCTTC. It encodes CASRPPSGGNNEQFF.

This clonotype was seen ten or more times. The V gene is TRBV5-1, the J gene TRBJ1-1; D is ambiguous. This CDR3 is 15 amino acids long. Looked up from germline, CDR1 is SGHRS and CDR2 is YFSETQ. Trimming shortened V by 2 bases and J by 2 bases, and 13 bases separated the two germline ends. CDR3 amino acids: CASSFSSPRNTEAFF. The CDR3 DNA sequence: TGCGCCAGCAGCTTTTCTTCGCCCCGTAACACTGAAGCTTTCTTT.

This clonotype has a count of ten or more. J is TRBJ2-5 and V is TRBV28; 7 bases fit TRBD1. Trimming removed 6 bases from V and 5 bases from J; junction bases left unmatched: 6. Looked up from germline, CDR1 is MDHEN and CDR2 is SYDVKM. The CDR3 runs 13 residues. The CDR3 reads CASRQTGSETQYF. The CDR3 coding sequence is TGTGCCAGCAGACAGACAGGGTCGGAGACCCAGTACTTC.

This clonotype was counted only a few times. The rearrangement links TRBV7-3 to TRBJ2-1, with a possible D match to TRBD2 (6 bases). Trimming cost V 4 bases and J 9 bases, with 13 bases left between them. CDR1 and CDR2 (germline): SGHTA, FQGTGA. CDR3 size: 13 residues. The CDR3 loop reads CASSSPGLSEQFF. The CDR3 region has the DNA TGTGCCAGCAGCTCGCCGGGACTCAGTGAGCAGTTCTTC.

There are many counts of this clonotype. The genes are TRBV19 and TRBJ1-2; TRBD1 might be the D (5 bases). Germline V gene sequence: CDR1 LNHDA, CDR2 SQIVND (reference sequence). V lost 5 bases, J lost 8 bases, and 24 bases lay in between. This CDR3 is built from 16 residues. The DNA of the CDR3 is TGTGCCAGTAGTTATGCCCTCGGACAATTACGCGGAGGCTACACCTTC. Its protein product is CASSYALGQLRGGYTF.

V gene TRBV11-2 combines with J gene TRBJ1-5, with D unclear. This CDR3 comprises 13 residues. Germline loops: CDR1 SGHAT, CDR2 FQNNGV. The V gene lost 2 bases and the J gene lost 5 bases, with 7 bases spanning the gap. CDR3 nucleotides: TGTGCCAGCAGCTTATGGACGGATCAGCCCCAGCATTTT. Translation: CASSLWTDQPQHF.

There are a few counts of this clonotype. This chain links TRBV11-2 with TRBJ1-3; D unresolved. There are 15 residues in the CDR3. Trimming removed 3 bases from V and 0 bases from J, with 9 bases in between. Per germline, CDR1 SGHAT and CDR2 FQNNGV. DNA of the CDR3: TGTGCCAGCAGCTTTAGTTCTCGCTCTGGAAACACCATATATTTT. It is translated as CASSFSSRSGNTIYF.

The chain joins TRBV27 to TRBJ2-1; D possibly corresponds to TRBD2 (5 bases). V lost 2 bases, J lost 2 bases, and 10 bases lay in between. CDR1 and CDR2 from the germline V gene are MNHEY and SMNVEV (reference sequence). There are 15 residues in the CDR3. The CDR3 DNA sequence: TGTGCCAGCAGTTTAGAGGGAGAGCCCTACAATGAGCAGTTCTTC. Translating it yields CASSLEGEPYNEQFF.

This clonotype was counted many times. The rearrangement joins TRBV2 to TRBJ2-1; tentative D call: TRBD1 (6 bases). Between the trimmed V and J ends, which lost 8 bases and 7 bases, there was a span of 12 bases. The CDR3 spans 12 residues. Germline CDR1 and CDR2: SNHLY and FYNNEI. In DNA form, the CDR3 reads TGTGCCAGCTGGGGGCAAGGGAATGAGCAGTTCTTC. Its protein is CASWGQGNEQFF.

Comment on this clonotype: Compared with germline, one end of the junction differs, possibly owing to a read error. This rearrangement joins TRBV3-1 to TRBJ2-7; D call uncertain. The CDR3 spans 13 residues. CDR1 and CDR2 from the germline V gene are LGHDT and YNNKEL (reference sequence). CDR3 amino acids: CVSSQGVGYEQYF. In nucleotides, the CDR3 is TGTGTCAGCAGCCAAGGAGTCGGGTACGAGCAGTACTTC.

This clonotype has ten or more counts. V usage is TRBV3-1 and J usage is TRBJ2-7; D remains ambiguous. CDR1 and CDR2 (germline): LGHDT, YNNKEL (reference sequence). V lost 1 base and J lost 3, with 10 bases in between. This CDR3 comprises 14 residues. The CDR3 DNA follows: TGTGCCAGCAGCCAAGTTGACACCAGCTACGAGCAGTACTTC. Its translation is CASSQVDTSYEQYF.

A few counts support this clonotype. The V call is TRBV6-1, the J call TRBJ1-1; D is uncertain. The V end lost 4 bases, the J end lost 5 bases, and 8 bases lay between the germline ends. The CDR3 loop spans 12 amino acids. Germline CDR1 and CDR2: MNHNS and SASEGT. CDR3 protein: CASSVLGTEAFF. The CDR3 bases are TGTGCCAGCAGTGTGCTTGGGACTGAAGCTTTCTTT.

The V and J genes are TRBV7-2 and TRBJ2-1; no clear D. CDR1 and CDR2 (germline): SGHTA, FQGNSA. Trimming pared 4 bases from V and 13 bases from J, leaving 11 bases between. This CDR3 comprises 11 residues. The DNA of the CDR3 is TGTGCCAGCAGCTGGCAACCTGATCAGTTCTTC. It specifies CASSWQPDQFF.

The chain carries TRBV10-3 and TRBJ2-7; 11 bases agree with TRBD1. Germline CDR1 reads ENHRY; CDR2 reads SYGVKD. Trimming removed 0 bases from V and 8 bases from J; junction bases left unmatched: 6. The CDR3 totals 15 residues. The CDR3 loop reads CAISESGTGGRKQYF. CDR3 in DNA: TGTGCCATCAGTGAGTCAGGGACAGGGGGTAGGAAGCAGTACTTC.

This clonotype was observed a few times. It may be a read error: a sequence one base away is much more abundant. The rearrangement joins TRBV12-3 or TRBV12-4 to TRBJ1-1; no clear D. The CDR3 length is 13 residues. V gave up 5 bases and J gave up 8 bases, with 15 bases separating them. The CDR3 DNA reads as TGTGCCAGCAGTCCGGATCCGCCACCCGAAGCTTTCTTT. It encodes CASSPDPPPEAFF.

As concerns this clonotype: This may be a read error, as it is one base from a much larger clone. This chain joins TRBV2 and TRBJ2-7, with a tentative D call TRBD2 (6 bases). The V and J ends lost 7 bases and 1 base respectively, with 17 bases between them. Germline V gene sequence: CDR1 SNHLY, CDR2 FYNNEI. This CDR3 spans 15 amino acids. CDR3 in DNA: TGTGCCAGCATGCTGACTAGTACCATTTCCTACGAGCAGTACTTC. As protein: CASMLTSTISYEQYF. The variable domain in full, with the rest retrieved from reference TRBV2 and TRBJ2-7, is EPEVTQTPSHQVTQMGQEVILRCVPISNHLYFYWYRQILGQKVEFLVSFYNNEISEKSEIFDDQFSVERPDGSNFTLKIRSTKLEDSAMYFCASMLTSTISYEQYFGPGTRLTVT.